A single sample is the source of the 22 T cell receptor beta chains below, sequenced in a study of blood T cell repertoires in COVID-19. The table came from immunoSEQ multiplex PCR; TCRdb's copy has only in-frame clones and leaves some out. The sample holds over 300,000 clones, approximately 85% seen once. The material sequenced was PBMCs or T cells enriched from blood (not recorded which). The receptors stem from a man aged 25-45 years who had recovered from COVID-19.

The DNA of the CDR3 is TGTGCCAGCAGTGATACAGGAAGTTCTTCACCCCTCCACTTT. Translated, it gives CASSDTGSSSPLHF. V gene TRBV25-1 combines with J gene TRBJ1-6; weak D call: TRBD1 (5 bases). V was shortened by 3 bases and J by 9 bases, with 12 bases between the two germline ends. CDR1 MGHDK and CDR2 SYGVNS come from the germline V gene. This CDR3 spans 14 amino acids. Full variable domain (rest looked up from reference TRBV25-1 and TRBJ1-6): EADIYQTPRYLVIGTGKKITLECSQTMGHDKMYWYQQDPGMELHLIHYSYGVNSTEKGDLSSESTVSRIRTEHFPLTLESARPSHTSQYLCASSDTGSSSPLHFGNGTRLTVT.

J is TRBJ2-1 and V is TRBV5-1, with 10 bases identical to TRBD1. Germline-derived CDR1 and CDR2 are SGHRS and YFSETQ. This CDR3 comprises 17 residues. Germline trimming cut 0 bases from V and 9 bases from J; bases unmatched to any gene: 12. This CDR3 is CASSLVGDRGSVAEQFF. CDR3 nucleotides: TGCGCCAGCAGCTTGGTGGGGGACAGGGGTTCGGTGGCTGAGCAGTTCTTC.

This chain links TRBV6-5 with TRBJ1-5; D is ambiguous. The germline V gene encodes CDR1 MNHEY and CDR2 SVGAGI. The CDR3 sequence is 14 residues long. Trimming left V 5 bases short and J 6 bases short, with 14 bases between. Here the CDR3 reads CASSRIGSGQPQHF. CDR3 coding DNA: TGTGCCAGCAGTCGAATAGGCTCGGGTCAGCCCCAGCATTTT.

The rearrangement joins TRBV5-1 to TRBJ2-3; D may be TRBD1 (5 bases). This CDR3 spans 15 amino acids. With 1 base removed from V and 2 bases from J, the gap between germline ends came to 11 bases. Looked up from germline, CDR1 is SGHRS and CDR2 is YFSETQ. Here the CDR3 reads CASSLNSRVTDTQYF. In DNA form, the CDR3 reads TGCGCCAGCAGCTTGAATAGCAGGGTCACAGATACGCAGTATTTT.

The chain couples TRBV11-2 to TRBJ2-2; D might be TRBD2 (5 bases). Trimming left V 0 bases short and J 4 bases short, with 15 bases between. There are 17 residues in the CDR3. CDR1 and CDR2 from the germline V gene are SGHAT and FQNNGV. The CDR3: CASSLDRRQVATGELFF. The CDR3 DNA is TGTGCCAGCAGCTTAGATCGGAGGCAGGTTGCCACCGGGGAGCTGTTTTTT.

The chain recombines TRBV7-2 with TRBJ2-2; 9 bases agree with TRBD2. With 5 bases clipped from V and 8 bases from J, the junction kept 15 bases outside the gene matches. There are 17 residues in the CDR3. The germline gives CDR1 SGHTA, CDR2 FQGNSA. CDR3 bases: TGTGCCAGCAGCCTAACGTTGCGGGGGGGCCCCGGTGGGGAGCTGTTTTTT. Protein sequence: CASSLTLRGGPGGELFF.

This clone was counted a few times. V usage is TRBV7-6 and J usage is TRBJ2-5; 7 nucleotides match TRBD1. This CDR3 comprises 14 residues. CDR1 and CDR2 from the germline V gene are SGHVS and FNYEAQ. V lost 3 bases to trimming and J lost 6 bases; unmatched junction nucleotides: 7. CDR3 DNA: TGTGCCAGCAGCTTCGACAGGGCTGCACAGACCCAGTACTTC. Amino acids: CASSFDRAAQTQYF.

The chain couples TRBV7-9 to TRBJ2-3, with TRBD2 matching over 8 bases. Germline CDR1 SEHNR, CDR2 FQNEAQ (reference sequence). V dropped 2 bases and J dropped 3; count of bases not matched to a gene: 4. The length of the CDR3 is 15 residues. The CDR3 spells CASSLNERGTDTQYF. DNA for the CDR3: TGTGCCAGCAGCTTAAATGAGCGGGGGACAGATACGCAGTATTTT.

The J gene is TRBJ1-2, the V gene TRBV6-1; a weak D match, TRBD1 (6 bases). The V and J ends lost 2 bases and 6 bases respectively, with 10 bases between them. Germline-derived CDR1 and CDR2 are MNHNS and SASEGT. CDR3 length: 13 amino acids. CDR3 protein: CASSESYRDGYTF. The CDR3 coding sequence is TGTGCCAGCAGTGAAAGTTACAGGGATGGCTACACCTTC.

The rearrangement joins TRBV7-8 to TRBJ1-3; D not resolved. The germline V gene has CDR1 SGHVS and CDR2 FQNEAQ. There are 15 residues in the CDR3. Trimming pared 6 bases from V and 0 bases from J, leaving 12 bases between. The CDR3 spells CASRLAGSSGNTIYF. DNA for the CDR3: TGTGCCAGCAGACTAGCGGGGAGCTCTGGAAACACCATATATTTT.

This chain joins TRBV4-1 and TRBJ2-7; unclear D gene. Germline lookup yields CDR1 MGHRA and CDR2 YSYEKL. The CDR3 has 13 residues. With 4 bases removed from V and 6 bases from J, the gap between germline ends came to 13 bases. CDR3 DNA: TGCGCCAGCAGCCGGATCGGCCAGGTCGAGCAGTACTTC. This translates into CASSRIGQVEQYF.

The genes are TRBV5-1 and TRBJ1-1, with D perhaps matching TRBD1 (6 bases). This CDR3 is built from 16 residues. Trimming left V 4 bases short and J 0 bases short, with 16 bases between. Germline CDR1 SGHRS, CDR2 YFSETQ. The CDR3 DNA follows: TGCGCCAGCAGCCCTGGGCCAGGGGCGATGAACACTGAAGCTTTCTTT. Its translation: CASSPGPGAMNTEAFF.

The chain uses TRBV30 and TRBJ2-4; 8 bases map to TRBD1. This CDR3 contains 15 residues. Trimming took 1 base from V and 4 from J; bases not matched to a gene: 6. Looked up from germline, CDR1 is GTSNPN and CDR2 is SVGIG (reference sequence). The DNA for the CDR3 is TGTGCCTGGAGTGGAGACAGGGGAACAAAAAACATTCAGTACTTC. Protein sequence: CAWSGDRGTKNIQYF.

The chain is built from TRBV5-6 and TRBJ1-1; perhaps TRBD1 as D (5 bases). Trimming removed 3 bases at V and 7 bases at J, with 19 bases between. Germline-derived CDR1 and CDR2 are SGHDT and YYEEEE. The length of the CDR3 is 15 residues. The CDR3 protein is CASSSRGAGIREAFF. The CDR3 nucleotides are TGTGCCAGCAGCTCCCGCGGGGCAGGGATTCGTGAAGCTTTCTTT.

CDR3 region: CASSPHISGGGTGELFF. The DNA for the CDR3 is TGTGCCAGCAGCCCCCATATTAGCGGGGGGGGCACCGGGGAGCTGTTTTTT. The chain employs TRBV9 and TRBJ2-2; TRBD2 matches at 11 bases. Looked up from germline, CDR1 is SGDLS and CDR2 is YYNGEE. This CDR3 comprises 17 residues. The V gene end was trimmed by 4 bases and the J gene end by 4 bases; junction bases not matched to a gene: 9. Complete variable domain (other parts from reference TRBV9 and TRBJ2-2): DSGVTQTPKHLITATGQRVTLRCSPRSGDLSVYWYQQSLDQGLQFLIQYYNGEERAKGNILERFSAQQFPDLHSELNLSSLELGDSALYFCASSPHISGGGTGELFFGEGSRLTVL.

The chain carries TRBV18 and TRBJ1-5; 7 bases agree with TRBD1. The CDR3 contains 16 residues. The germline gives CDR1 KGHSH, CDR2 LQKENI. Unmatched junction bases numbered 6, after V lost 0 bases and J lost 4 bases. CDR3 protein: CASSPPRGRGNQPQHF. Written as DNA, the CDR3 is TGTGCCAGCTCACCACCGAGGGGCAGGGGGAATCAGCCCCAGCATTTT.

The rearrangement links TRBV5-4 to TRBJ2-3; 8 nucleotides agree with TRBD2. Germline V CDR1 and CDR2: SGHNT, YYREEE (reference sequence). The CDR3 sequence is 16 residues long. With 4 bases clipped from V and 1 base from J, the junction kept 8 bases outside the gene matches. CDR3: CASSRSIAGRTDTQYF. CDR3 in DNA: TGTGCCAGCAGCCGATCGATAGCGGGGCGCACAGATACGCAGTATTTT.

The DNA of the CDR3 is TGTGCCAGCAGTGTGAGCGGGGGCTACTACAATGAGCAGTTCTTC. Protein: CASSVSGGYYNEQFF. V usage is TRBV6-4 and J usage is TRBJ2-1; 8 positions match TRBD2. There are 15 residues in the CDR3. Germline CDR1 is MRHNA and CDR2 is SNTAGT. The J segment lost 3 bases and the V segment lost 4 bases, leaving 5 bases of the junction unmatched.

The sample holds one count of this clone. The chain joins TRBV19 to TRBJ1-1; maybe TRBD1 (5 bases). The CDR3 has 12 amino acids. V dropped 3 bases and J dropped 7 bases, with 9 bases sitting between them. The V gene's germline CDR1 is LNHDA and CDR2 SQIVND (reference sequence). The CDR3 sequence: CASSIRQYEAFF. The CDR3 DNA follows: TGTGCCAGTAGTATTCGACAGTATGAAGCTTTCTTT.

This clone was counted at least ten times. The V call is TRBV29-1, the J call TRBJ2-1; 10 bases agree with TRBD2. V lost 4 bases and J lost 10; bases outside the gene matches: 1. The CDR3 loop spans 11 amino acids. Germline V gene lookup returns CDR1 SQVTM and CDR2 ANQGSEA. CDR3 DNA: TGCAGCGTTGGGACTAGCGGCGAGCAGTTCTTC. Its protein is CSVGTSGEQFF.

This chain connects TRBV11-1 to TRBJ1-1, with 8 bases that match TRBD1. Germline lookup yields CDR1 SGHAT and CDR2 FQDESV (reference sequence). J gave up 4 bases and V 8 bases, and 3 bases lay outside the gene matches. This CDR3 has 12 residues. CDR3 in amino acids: CASRTGGTEAFF. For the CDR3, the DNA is TGTGCCAGCCGTACAGGGGGCACTGAAGCTTTCTTT.

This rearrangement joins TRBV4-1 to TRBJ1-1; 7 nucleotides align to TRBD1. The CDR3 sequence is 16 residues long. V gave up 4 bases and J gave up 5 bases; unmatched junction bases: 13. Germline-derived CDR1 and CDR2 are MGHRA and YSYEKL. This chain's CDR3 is CASSLYFGQVGTEAFF. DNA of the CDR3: TGCGCCAGCAGCCTTTATTTTGGACAGGTTGGAACTGAAGCTTTCTTT.